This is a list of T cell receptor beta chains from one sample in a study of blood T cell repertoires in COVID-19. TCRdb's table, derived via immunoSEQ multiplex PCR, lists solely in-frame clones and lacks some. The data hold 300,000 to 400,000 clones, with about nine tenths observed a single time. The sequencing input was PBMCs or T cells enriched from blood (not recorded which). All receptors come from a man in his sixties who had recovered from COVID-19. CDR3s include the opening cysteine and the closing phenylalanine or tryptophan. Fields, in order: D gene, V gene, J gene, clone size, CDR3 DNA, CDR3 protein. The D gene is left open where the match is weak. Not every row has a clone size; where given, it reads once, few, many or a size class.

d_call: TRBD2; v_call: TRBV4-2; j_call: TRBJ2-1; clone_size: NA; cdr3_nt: TGTGCCAGCAGCCGCGAGGGGGGGCTAGCGGGACGTTTATTGCTCAATGAGCAGTTCTTC; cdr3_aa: CASSREGGLAGRLLLNEQFF
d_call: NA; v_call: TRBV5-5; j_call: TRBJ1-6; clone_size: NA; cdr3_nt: TGTGCCAGCAGCTTAGGGGGAGAATATAATTCACCCCTCCACTTT; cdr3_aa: CASSLGGEYNSPLHF
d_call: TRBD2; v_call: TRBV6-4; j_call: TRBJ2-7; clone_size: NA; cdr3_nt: TGTGCCAGCAGTCGAATAGCGGGGTACGAGCAGTACTTC; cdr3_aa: CASSRIAGYEQYF
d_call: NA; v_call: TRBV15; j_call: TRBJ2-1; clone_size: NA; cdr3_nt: TGTGCCACCAGCTCGGAGGACTACAACGAAGGCTCCTACAATGAGCAGTTCTTC; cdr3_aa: CATSSEDYNEGSYNEQFF
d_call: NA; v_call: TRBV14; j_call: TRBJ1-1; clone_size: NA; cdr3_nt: TGTGCCAGCAGCCAAGATTTGTCCCAGGACTCGTGGGGCACTGAAGCTTTCTTT; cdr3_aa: CASSQDLSQDSWGTEAFF
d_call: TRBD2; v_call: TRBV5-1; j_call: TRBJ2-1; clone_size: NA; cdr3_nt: TGCGCCAGCAGCTTGGCCGGGGGGACTAGCGGATTGAGCTCCTACAATGAGCAGTTCTTC; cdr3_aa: CASSLAGGTSGLSSYNEQFF
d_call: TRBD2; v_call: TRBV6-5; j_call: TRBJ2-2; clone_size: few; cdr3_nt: TGTGCCAGCAGGACGACTAGCGGGCACGGGGAGCTGTTTTTT; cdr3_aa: CASRTTSGHGELFF
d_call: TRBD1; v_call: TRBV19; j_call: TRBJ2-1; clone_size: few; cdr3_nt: TGTGCCAGTAGGTCGGGACAGGGGCCCTACAATGAGCAGTTCTTC; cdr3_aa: CASRSGQGPYNEQFF
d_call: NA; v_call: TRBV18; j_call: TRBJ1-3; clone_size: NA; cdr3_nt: TGTGCCAGCTCACCACCGAAGGAGGGATACTCTGGAAACACCATATATTTT; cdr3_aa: CASSPPKEGYSGNTIYF
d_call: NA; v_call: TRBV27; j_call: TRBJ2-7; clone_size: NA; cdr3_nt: TGTGCCAGCAGTTTAACGGCAATACAGAACGAGCAGTACTTC; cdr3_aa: CASSLTAIQNEQYF
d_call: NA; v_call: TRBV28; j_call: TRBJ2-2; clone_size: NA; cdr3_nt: TGTGCCAGCAGTTTCTTAATTGCGAACACCGGGGAGCTGTTTTTT; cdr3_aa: CASSFLIANTGELFF
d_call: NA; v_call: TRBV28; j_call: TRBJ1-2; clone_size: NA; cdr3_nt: TGTGCCAGCAGTCTACTTCAACAGGGTCGCTATGGCTACACCTTC; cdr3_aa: CASSLLQQGRYGYTF
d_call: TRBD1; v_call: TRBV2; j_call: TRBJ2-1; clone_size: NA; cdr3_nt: TGTGCCAGAGGACAGGGCATCTACAATGAGCAGTTCTTC; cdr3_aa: CARGQGIYNEQFF
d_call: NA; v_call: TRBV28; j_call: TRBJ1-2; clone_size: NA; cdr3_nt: TGTGCCAGCAGTTTAGGGGGGTATGGCTACACCTTC; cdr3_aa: CASSLGGYGYTF
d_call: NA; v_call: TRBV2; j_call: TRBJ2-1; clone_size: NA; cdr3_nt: TGTGCCAGCAGTTTGGTACACAGCTCCTACAATGAGCAGTTCTTC; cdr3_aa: CASSLVHSSYNEQFF
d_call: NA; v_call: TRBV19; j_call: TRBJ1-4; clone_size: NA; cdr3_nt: TGTGCCAGTAGGCGGGTACACCACCTTCTTAATGAAAAACTGTTTTTT; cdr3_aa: CASRRVHHLLNEKLFF
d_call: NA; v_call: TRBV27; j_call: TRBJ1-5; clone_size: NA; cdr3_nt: TGTGCCAGCAGTTCATATCCGCGGGGGAATCAGCCCCAGCATTTT; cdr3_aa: CASSSYPRGNQPQHF
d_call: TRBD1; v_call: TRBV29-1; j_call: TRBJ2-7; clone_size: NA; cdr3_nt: TGCAGCGTTGCCGGGACAGCTCATATGGTCCAGTACTTC; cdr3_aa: CSVAGTAHMVQYF
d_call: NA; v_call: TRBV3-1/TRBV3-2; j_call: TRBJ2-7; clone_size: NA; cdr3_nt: TGTGCCAGCAGCAACACGCTGGACAGACCACGGGGGCAGTACTTC; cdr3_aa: CASSNTLDRPRGQYF
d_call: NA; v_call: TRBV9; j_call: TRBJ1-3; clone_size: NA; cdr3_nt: TGTGCCAGCGGGGCCTCTGGAAACACCATATATTTT; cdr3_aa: CASGASGNTIYF
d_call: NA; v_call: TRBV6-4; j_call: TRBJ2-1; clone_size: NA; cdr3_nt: TGTGTCCAATGTCCCTACAATGAGCAGTTCTTC; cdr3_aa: CVQCPYNEQFF
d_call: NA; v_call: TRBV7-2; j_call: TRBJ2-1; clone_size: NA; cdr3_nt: TGTGCCAGCAGCTCTCAGGGTCGTGGTGAGCAGTTCTTC; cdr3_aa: CASSSQGRGEQFF
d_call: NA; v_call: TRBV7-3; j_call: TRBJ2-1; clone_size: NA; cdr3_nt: TGTGCCAGCAGCCCCGGGGGGCCTAGCTCCTACAATGAGCAGTTCTTC; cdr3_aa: CASSPGGPSSYNEQFF
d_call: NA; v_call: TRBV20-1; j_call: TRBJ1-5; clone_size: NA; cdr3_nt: TGCAGTGCTAGTTTACAGGGATTGGGGAGCAATCAGCCCCAGCATTTT; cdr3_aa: CSASLQGLGSNQPQHF
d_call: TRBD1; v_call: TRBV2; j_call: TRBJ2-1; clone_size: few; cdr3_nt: TGTGCCAGCGGACAGGGTGACAATGAGCAGTTCTTC; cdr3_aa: CASGQGDNEQFF
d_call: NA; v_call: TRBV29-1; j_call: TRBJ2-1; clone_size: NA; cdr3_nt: TGCAGCGTTGATATCTATCCCTCCTACAATGAGCAGTTCTTC; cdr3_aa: CSVDIYPSYNEQFF
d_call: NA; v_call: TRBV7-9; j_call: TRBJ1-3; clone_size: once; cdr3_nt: TGTGCCAGCAGCTCCCAGGGATTCGGAAACACCATATATTTT; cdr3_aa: CASSSQGFGNTIYF
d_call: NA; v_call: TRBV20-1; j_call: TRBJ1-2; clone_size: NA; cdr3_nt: TGCAGGCCAGGAGGTGGCTATGGCTACACCTTC; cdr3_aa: CRPGGGYGYTF
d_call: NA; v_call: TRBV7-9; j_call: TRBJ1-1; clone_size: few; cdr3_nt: TGTGCCAGCAGCCGCGCAAACACTGAAGCTTTCTTT; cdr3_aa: CASSRANTEAFF
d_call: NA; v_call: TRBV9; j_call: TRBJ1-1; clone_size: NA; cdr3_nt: TGTGCCAGCAGCCGGACATCCATGAACACTGAAGCTTTCTTT; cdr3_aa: CASSRTSMNTEAFF
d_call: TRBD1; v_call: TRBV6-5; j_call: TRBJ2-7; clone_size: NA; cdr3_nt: TGTGCCAGCACTCGGACAGGGGACTCTCACGAGCAGTACTTC; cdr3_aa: CASTRTGDSHEQYF
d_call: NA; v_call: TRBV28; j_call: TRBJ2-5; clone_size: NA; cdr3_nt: TGTGCCAGCAGGACAGGGACTCAAGAGACCCAGTACTTC; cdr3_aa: CASRTGTQETQYF
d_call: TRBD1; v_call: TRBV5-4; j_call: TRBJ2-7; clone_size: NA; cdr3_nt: TGTGCCAGCAGCCCACTGACTCGGACAGGGGCTAACGAGCAGTACTTC; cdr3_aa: CASSPLTRTGANEQYF
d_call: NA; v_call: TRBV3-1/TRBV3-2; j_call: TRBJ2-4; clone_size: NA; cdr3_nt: TGTGCCAGCAGCCCGGGACTCCCCAAAAACATTCAGTACTTC; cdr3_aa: CASSPGLPKNIQYF
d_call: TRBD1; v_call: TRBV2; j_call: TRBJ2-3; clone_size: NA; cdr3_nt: TGTGCCACCCAGGGGACAGCTAGCACAGATACGCAGTATTTT; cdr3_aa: CATQGTASTDTQYF
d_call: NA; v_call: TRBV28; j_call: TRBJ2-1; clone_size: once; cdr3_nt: TGTGCCAGCAGTTTAGGGGGGGGCGGTACCTCCTACAATGAGCAGTTCTTC; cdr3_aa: CASSLGGGGTSYNEQFF
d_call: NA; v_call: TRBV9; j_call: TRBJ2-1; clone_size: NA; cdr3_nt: TGTGCCAGCACGTATGGGGAGGACGGCGCCTACAATGAGCAGTTCTTC; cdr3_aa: CASTYGEDGAYNEQFF
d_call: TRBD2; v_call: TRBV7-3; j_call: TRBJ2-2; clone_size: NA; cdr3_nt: TGTGCCAGCAGCCCGCGGGGACTAGCGGGAGGCGTCACCGGGGAGCTGTTTTTT; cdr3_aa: CASSPRGLAGGVTGELFF
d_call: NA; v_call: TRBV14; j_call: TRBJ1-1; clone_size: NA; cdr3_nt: TGTGCCAGCAGCCAAGGCGGGTGGACTGAAGCTTTCTTT; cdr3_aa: CASSQGGWTEAFF
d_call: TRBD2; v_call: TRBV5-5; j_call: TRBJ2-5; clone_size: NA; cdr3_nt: TGTGCCAGCAGCCTCGGACTAGCGGGAATGAATAAGACCCAGTACTTC; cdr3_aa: CASSLGLAGMNKTQYF
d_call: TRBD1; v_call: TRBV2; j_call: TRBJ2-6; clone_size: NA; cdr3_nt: TGTGCCACCCCCCACCACCGGGACAGCAACTCTGGGGCCAACGTCCTGACTTTC; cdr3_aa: CATPHHRDSNSGANVLTF
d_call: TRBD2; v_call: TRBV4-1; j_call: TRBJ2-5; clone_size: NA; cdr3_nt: TGCGCCAGCAGCCAAGAAGAGAGCGGGAGGCCGACAAACCAAGAGACCCAGTACTTC; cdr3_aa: CASSQEESGRPTNQETQYF
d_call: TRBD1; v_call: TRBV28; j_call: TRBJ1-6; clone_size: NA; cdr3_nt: TGTGCCAGCAGTTCGACAGGGGGCGGAAATTCACCCCTCCACTTT; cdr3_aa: CASSSTGGGNSPLHF
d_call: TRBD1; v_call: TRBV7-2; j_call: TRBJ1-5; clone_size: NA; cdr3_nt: TGTGCCAGCAGCCCCCGCGGACAGGTGTATCAGCCCCAGCATTTT; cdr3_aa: CASSPRGQVYQPQHF
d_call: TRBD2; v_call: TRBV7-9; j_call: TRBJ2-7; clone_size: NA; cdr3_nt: TGTGCCAGCAGCCCCCTCGCGGGAGGGACCTACGAGCAGTACTTC; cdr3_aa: CASSPLAGGTYEQYF
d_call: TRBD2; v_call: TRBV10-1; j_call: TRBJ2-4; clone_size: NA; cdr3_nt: TGCGCCAGCAGTGAAGCCTGTCAGCGGGAGTTTGGCAAAAACATTCAGTACTTC; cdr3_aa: CASSEACQREFGKNIQYF
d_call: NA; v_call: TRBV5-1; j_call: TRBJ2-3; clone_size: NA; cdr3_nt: TGCGCCAGCAGCTTGGGTCCGAGACTCGCAGATACGCAGTATTTT; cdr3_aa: CASSLGPRLADTQYF
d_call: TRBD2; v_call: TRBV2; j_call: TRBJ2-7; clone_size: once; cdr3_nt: TGTGCCAGCAGAATAGCGGGAGGGAGTAACGAGCAGTACTTC; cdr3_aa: CASRIAGGSNEQYF
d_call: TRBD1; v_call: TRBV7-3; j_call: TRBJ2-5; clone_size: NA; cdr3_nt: TGTGCCAGCAGCTCAATGGCAGGGGGAGAGACCCAGTACTTC; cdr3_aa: CASSSMAGGETQYF
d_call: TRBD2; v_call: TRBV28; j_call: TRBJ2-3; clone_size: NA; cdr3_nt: TGTGCCAGCAGTTTATCGGGTAGCGGGATGACGAATACGCAGTATTTT; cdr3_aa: CASSLSGSGMTNTQYF
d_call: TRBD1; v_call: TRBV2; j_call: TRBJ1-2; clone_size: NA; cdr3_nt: TGTGCCAGCAGACACGGTCCGGGACAGGGGTCCTATGGCTACACCTTC; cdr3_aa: CASRHGPGQGSYGYTF
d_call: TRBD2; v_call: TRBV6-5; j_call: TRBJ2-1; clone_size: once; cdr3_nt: TGTGCCAGCAGTTCGAGCGGGAGCTCCTACAATGAGCAGTTCTTC; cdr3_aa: CASSSSGSSYNEQFF
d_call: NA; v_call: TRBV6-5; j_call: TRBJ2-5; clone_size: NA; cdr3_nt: TGTGCCAGCAGTTACTCGGGGTTCGGGGGGCCAGAGACCCAGTACTTC; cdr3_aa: CASSYSGFGGPETQYF
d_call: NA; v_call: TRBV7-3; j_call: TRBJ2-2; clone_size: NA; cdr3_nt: TGTGCCAGCAGCTTAACGACGGGCACCGGGGAGCTGTTTTTT; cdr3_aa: CASSLTTGTGELFF
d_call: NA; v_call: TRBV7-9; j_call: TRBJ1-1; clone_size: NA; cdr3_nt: TGTGCCAGCAGCGTAGTCACGGGGGATCACACTGAAGCTTTCTTT; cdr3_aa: CASSVVTGDHTEAFF
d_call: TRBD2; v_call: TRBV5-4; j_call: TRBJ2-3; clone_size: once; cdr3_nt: TGTGCCAGCAGCTCGCGGAGTAGCGGGGTGGTAGATACGCAGTATTTT; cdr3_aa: CASSSRSSGVVDTQYF
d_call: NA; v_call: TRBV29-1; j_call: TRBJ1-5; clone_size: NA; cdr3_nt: TGCAGCGTGCTGGACGGACATAGCAATCAGCCCCAGCATTTT; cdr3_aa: CSVLDGHSNQPQHF
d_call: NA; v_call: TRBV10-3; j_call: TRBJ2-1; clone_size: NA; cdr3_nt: TGTGCCATCAGTGATAACGGAGCGGCGGGCTCCTACAATGAGCAGTTCTTC; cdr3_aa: CAISDNGAAGSYNEQFF
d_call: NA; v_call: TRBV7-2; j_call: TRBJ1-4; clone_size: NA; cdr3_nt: TGTGCCAGCAGCTTAGTGGCAGGGGCTAATGAAAAACTGTTTTTT; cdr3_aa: CASSLVAGANEKLFF